Listed here is a single TCR beta chain. This sample is drawn from a study of cytomegalovirus exposure and HLA in healthy donors. With 60 Vbeta and 13 Jbeta primers, the PCR was carried out. The table came from immunoSEQ multiplex PCR; TCRdb's copy has only in-frame clones and leaves some out. The table has 65,000 to 100,000 clones, roughly three quarters seen once. This CDR3 has 12 residues. The J segment lost 9 bases and the V segment lost 6 bases, leaving 7 bases of the junction unmatched. Germline-derived CDR1 and CDR2 are GTSNPN and SVGIG (reference sequence). The origin of this receptor is a man in his forties in good health and CMV-seronegative. Specimen: PBMCs. The gene calls are TRBV30 and TRBJ1-5; 8 nucleotides match TRBD1. The CDR3 nucleotides read TGTGCCTGTCAGGACAGGGTCAGGCCCCAGCATTTT. Translating it yields CACQDRVRPQHF.